This T cell receptor beta chain appears in the sequencing data of a study of CD4 T cells in relation to SARS-CoV-2 and coronaviruses. Study as a whole: The restricting HLA molecule for shared crossreactive spike epitopes was mapped.

For this clone: What it recognizes is unknown.

Profiling relied on immunoSEQ multiplex PCR, and the TCRdb table lists in-frame clones only, not all of them. The top ten hold roughly 31% of the sample, which has 18,000 or so clones, around three quarters seen once. Unexposed donor CD4+ T cells date from about 2011-2018, before the COVID-19 pandemic. The cells were cultured for under twelve days before CD4+ T cells were isolated. The TCR sequence derives from a human donor in good health. The sequenced material came from CD4+ T cells from PBMCs, cultured in vitro.

The CDR3 loop is CASSDGGRETQYF. CDR3 bases: TGTGCCAGCAGTGACGGGGGGCGGGAGACCCAGTACTTC. This chain links TRBV25-1 with TRBJ2-5; TRBD2 is a possible D gene (7 bases). CDR3 length equals 13 residues. Germline V gene data show CDR1 as MGHDK and CDR2 as SYGVNS. Trimming removed 3 bases from V and 5 bases from J, with 10 bases in between. The complete variable domain, with remaining parts taken from reference TRBV25-1 and TRBJ2-5, reads EADIYQTPRYLVIGTGKKITLECSQTMGHDKMYWYQQDPGMELHLIHYSYGVNSTEKGDLSSESTVSRIRTEHFPLTLESARPSHTSQYLCASSDGGRETQYFGPGTRLLVL.